This TCR beta chain was captured by sequencing in a study of blood T cell repertoires in COVID-19. Overall study: PBMCs, B-cell-depleted T cells, or T cells provided the cDNA or gDNA that made up the material.

Measured with immunoSEQ multiplex PCR; TCRdb has only the in-frame clones, and not every one. The sample has some 240,000 clones; under 90% are singletons. The CDR3 is made up of 15 amino acids. The V gene lost 5 bases and the J gene lost 1 base, with 11 bases spanning the gap. Germline V CDR1 and CDR2: MNHEY, SMNVEV (reference sequence). This TCR was sampled from a man between 60 and 75 years old who had recovered from COVID-19. The chain has TRBV27 and TRBJ1-4, with D unclear. Sequenced sample: peripheral blood. CDR3: CASSQDWRTNEKLFF. In DNA form, the CDR3 reads TGTGCCAGCAGTCAAGACTGGAGAACTAATGAAAAACTGTTTTTT.